The clone carrying this TCR beta chain has only one observation. The data originate from a study of blood T cell repertoires in COVID-19. Background on the study: Spain, Italy and the United States supplied samples that represented acute and convalescent COVID-19.

Within the 2 weeks before study entry, each person in the exposed group met a COVID-19 case. CDR3 length: 14 amino acids. The germline V and J ends were trimmed by 3 bases and 5 bases, with 12 bases remaining between them. Germline CDR1 is SGDLS and CDR2 is YYNGEE. Per the original data handling: Scientists estimated how many nucleated cells there were by amplifying reference gene primers. TCRdb's table, derived via immunoSEQ multiplex PCR, lists solely in-frame clones and lacks some. V and J calls and clone size are given by that table; D and trimming were obtained from the DNA. The data show approximately 270,000 clones, around 93% seen once.

This TCR was recovered from a man aged 40-50 years who had been exposed to COVID-19. The V and J genes are TRBV9 and TRBJ1-5; D gene unclear. The sequenced sample was PBMCs or T cells enriched from blood (not recorded which). The CDR3 is CASSEVGSDQPQHF. DNA for the CDR3: TGTGCCAGCAGCGAGGTTGGGAGCGATCAGCCCCAGCATTTT.